Each of the 20 T cell receptor beta chains below was sequenced from the same sample in a study of tumor and adjacent non-tumor tissue in lung cancer. Three rounds of nested PCR, following a modified ARM-PCR protocol, produced the TCRbeta library. TCRdb used MiXCR to reprocess the multiplex PCR reads, holding one entry per CDR3 protein. This table has roughly 43,000 distinct CDR3 sequences, approximately 57% appearing once. RNA was extracted from bulk tissue without any cell sorting. More than 3 cm separated this lung sample from the edge of the tumor. Sequences were obtained from distant non-tumor lung tissue. The receptor set was obtained from a man aged 50-59 years with non-small cell lung cancer.

This clonotype was seen many times. The chain carries TRBV7-9 and TRBJ2-7; TRBD2 agrees at 10 bases. From germline, CDR1 is SEHNR and CDR2 FQNEAQ (reference sequence). The CDR3 is made up of 14 amino acids. J was trimmed by 6 bases and V by 0 bases; bases with no gene match: 2. CDR3 DNA sequence: TGTGCCAGCAGCTTAGCTAGCGGGGGGTTCGAGCAGTACTTC. As protein: CASSLASGGFEQYF.

The table lists this clonotype with a few counts. A much larger clone differs from this one at a single base, so this may be a read error. V gene TRBV5-4 combines with J gene TRBJ1-2, with a tentative D call TRBD1 (5 bases). The CDR3 totals 14 residues. Trimming took off 3 bases at V and 6 bases at J, with 15 bases between the two ends. CDR1 and CDR2 from the germline V gene are SGHNT and YYREEE (reference sequence). This chain's CDR3 is CASSSRTWLDGYTF. CDR3 coding DNA: TGTGCCAGCAGCTCTCGGACATGGTTGGATGGCTACACCTTC. Drawing the rest from reference TRBV5-4 and TRBJ1-2, the complete variable domain is ETGVTQSPTHLIKTRGQQVTLRCSSQSGHNTVSWYQQALGQGPQFIFQYYREEENGRGNFPPRFSGLQFPNYSSELNVNALELDDSALYLCASSSRTWLDGYTFGSGTRLTVV.

Concerning this clonotype: The germline gene is not matched at one end of the junction; a read error may be the cause. The chain joins TRBV30 to TRBJ2-1, with 11 nucleotides matching TRBD2. The V gene's germline CDR1 is GTSNPN and CDR2 SVGIG (reference sequence). This CDR3 contains 19 residues. CDR3 amino acids: CAWNRASYLAGGRTDEQLF. The CDR3 DNA sequence: TGTGCATGGAACAGGGCCTCGTATTTAGCGGGAGGGCGTACAGATGAGCAGCTCTTC.

This clonotype was recorded a few times. This chain connects TRBV20-1 to TRBJ1-4, with 7 nucleotides matching TRBD1. V gave up 5 bases and J gave up 8 bases; unmatched junction bases: 11. CDR1 and CDR2 from the germline V gene are DFQATT and SNEGSKA (reference sequence). The length of the CDR3 is 14 residues. Here the CDR3 DNA reads TGCAGTGCTCGTGCCGGGACAGACGGGGAAAAACTGTTTTTT. Translation gives CSARAGTDGEKLFF.

Of note for this clonotype: Given a much more abundant clone one base away, this may be a read error. The CDR3, as DNA: TGTGTCAGCAGTGACGTGCAGAGCTACGAGCAGTACTTC. This encodes CVSSDVQSYEQYF. V usage is TRBV2 and J usage is TRBJ2-7, with D hard to call. Per the germline V gene, CDR1 is SNHLY and CDR2 is FYNNEI. The CDR3 has 13 amino acids.

This clonotype was recorded many times. V usage is TRBV6-9 and J usage is TRBJ1-5; D remains unclear. CDR3 length: 17 residues. V was clipped by 5 bases and J by 0 bases, with 17 bases between them. The germline CDR1 and CDR2 sequences are MNHGY and SVAAGI. As DNA, the CDR3 is TGTGCCAGCAGTCTAATAATGTCCGACAATAGCAATCAGCCCCAGCATTTT. It translates to CASSLIMSDNSNQPQHF.

Concerning this clonotype itself: Compared with germline, one end of the junction differs, possibly owing to a read error. V and J are TRBV5-4 and TRBJ2-5; unclear D gene. CDR1 SGHNT and CDR2 YYREEE come from the germline V gene (reference sequence). The length of the CDR3 is 11 residues. Here the CDR3 DNA reads TGTGTCAGCAGAGGCCAAGAGACCCAGTACTTC. Protein product: CVSRGQETQYF.

This clonotype was found once. A much larger clone lies one base from this, so it may be a read error. V and J are TRBV6-5 and TRBJ1-5, with a weak D call TRBD1 (6 bases). Trimming took off 5 bases at V and 4 bases at J, with 12 bases between the two ends. This CDR3 has 14 amino acids. Germline V gene sequence: CDR1 MNHEY, CDR2 SVGAGI. The chain's CDR3 is CASSKVRGNQPQHF. Written as DNA, the CDR3 is TGTGCCAGCAGTAAGGTCAGGGGAAATCAGCCCCAGCATTTT.

This clonotype was detected a few times. The CDR3 loop reads CASSRAAGELFF. In DNA, the CDR3 is TGTGCCAGCAGCCGGGCCGCCGGGGAGCTGTTTTTT. The J gene is TRBJ2-2, the V gene TRBV7-9; D uncertain. The CDR3 covers 12 residues. Germline CDR1 and CDR2: SEHNR and FQNEAQ (reference sequence). Trimming shortened V by 5 bases and J by 6 bases, and 7 bases separated the two germline ends.

This clonotype was recorded many times. The rearrangement uses TRBV6-1 and TRBJ2-3; 7 nucleotides agree with TRBD1. V trimming: 6 bases; J trimming: 0 bases; junction bases outside the gene matches: 6. Germline V gene lookup returns CDR1 MNHNS and CDR2 SASEGT. This CDR3 is 15 amino acids long. The CDR3 reads CASSRQGASTDTQYF. The CDR3 DNA reads as TGTGCCAGCAGCAGACAGGGCGCGAGCACAGATACGCAGTATTTT.

V usage is TRBV28 and J usage is TRBJ2-5; 8 bases align to TRBD2. V dropped 5 bases and J dropped 3; count of bases not matched to a gene: 14. Per the germline V gene, CDR1 is MDHEN and CDR2 is SYDVKM. The CDR3 is 17 amino acids. The CDR3: CASSPGLAAGKKETQYF. The CDR3 coding sequence is TGTGCCAGCAGTCCCGGACTAGCAGCGGGGAAAAAAGAGACCCAGTACTTC.

This sequence joins TRBV28 and TRBJ2-7; D is ambiguous. Germline CDR1 is MDHEN and CDR2 is SYDVKM. This CDR3 is 14 amino acids long. Trimming removed 2 bases at V and 2 bases at J, with 10 bases between. The CDR3: CASSLRSPPYEQYF. Written as DNA, the CDR3 is TGTGCCAGCAGTTTAAGGTCACCCCCCTACGAGCAGTACTTC.

As to this clonotype: A much larger clone lies a single base off, so this may be a read error. The gene calls are TRBV4-1 and TRBJ2-1; D may be TRBD1 (6 bases). This CDR3 spans 14 amino acids. CDR1 is MGHRA and CDR2 is YSYEKL in the germline V gene. The chain's CDR3 is CACSNQRGYNEQFF. CDR3 nucleotide sequence: TGCGCCTGCAGCAATCAGAGGGGGTACAATGAGCAGTTCTTC.

This clonotype was detected a few times. The rearrangement uses TRBV28 and TRBJ1-5, with no clear D. Trimming stripped 3 bases from V and 3 bases from J, with 15 bases between. CDR3 length: 16 residues. Germline loops: CDR1 MDHEN, CDR2 SYDVKM. CDR3 amino acids: CASSFLHTRNNQPQHF. The CDR3 nucleotides are TGTGCCAGCAGTTTCCTCCATACCAGGAACAATCAGCCCCAGCATTTT.

The CDR3 coding sequence is TGTGTCGGCCAAGGGACAGGGAATCAGCCCCAGTATTTT. This sequence encodes CVGQGTGNQPQYF. V is TRBV28 and J is TRBJ1-5, with TRBD1 identical over 9 bases. The J call may be wrong; the DNA end is better matched by TRBJ2-3. The germline CDR1 and CDR2 sequences are MDHEN and SYDVKM. CDR3 length: 13 amino acids.

This clonotype was detected ten times or more. The rearrangement joins TRBV7-9 to TRBJ2-3; TRBD1 might be the D (6 bases). Trimming left V 1 base short and J 11 bases short, with 13 bases between. The CDR3 has 13 amino acids. Germline assignment: CDR1 SEHNR and CDR2 FQNEAQ (reference sequence). Here the CDR3 DNA reads TGTGCCAGCAGCTTAGGCGTGGGGGCAATGCAGTATTTT. As protein: CASSLGVGAMQYF.

Notes on this clonotype: The junction differs from germline at one of its ends, possibly a read error. V gene TRBV29-1 combines with J gene TRBJ2-5; either TRBD1 or TRBD2 may fit D (7 bases each). Germline V gives CDR1 SQVTM, CDR2 ANQGSEA. There are 15 residues in the CDR3. The CDR3 loop reads CSVEDHDIQGGTQYF. As DNA, the CDR3 is TGCAGCGTTGAAGATCATGACATCCAGGGGGGGACCCAGTATTTC.

This clonotype was counted at least ten times. One end of the junction fails to match germline, which may point to a read error. The chain recombines TRBV11-2 with TRBJ2-1; TRBD2 is a possible D gene (6 bases). The CDR3 spans 14 residues. CDR1 is SGHAT and CDR2 is FQNNGV in the germline V gene. CDR3: CASGLIRGSNEQFF. The DNA of the CDR3 is TGTGCCAGCGGCTTAATCCGGGGGAGTAATGAGCAGTTCTTC. Variable domain in full (rest from reference TRBV11-2 and TRBJ2-1): EAGVAQSPRYKIIEKRQSVAFWCNPISGHATLYWYQQILGQGPKLLIQFQNNGVVDDSQLPKDRFSAERLKGVDSTLKIQPAKLEDSAVYLCASGLIRGSNEQFFGPGTRLTVL.

This clonotype is termed medium-sized. The chain is built from TRBV28 and TRBJ2-3; D remains unclear. The CDR3 loop spans 12 amino acids. Germline lookup yields CDR1 MDHEN and CDR2 SYDVKM. Trimming shortened V by 4 bases and J by 6 bases, and 8 bases separated the two germline ends. The CDR3 nucleotides read TGTGCCAGCAGTTCCGAGATGGATACGCAGTATTTT. Amino acids: CASSSEMDTQYF.

The sample holds many counts of this clonotype. The chain joins TRBV30 to TRBJ2-7; D gene ambiguous. Germline V gives CDR1 GTSNPN, CDR2 SVGIG (reference sequence). The CDR3 covers 12 residues. V was shortened by 3 bases and J by 3 bases, with 9 bases between the two germline ends. In DNA, the CDR3 is TGTGCCTGGAGGCCGACCCTCTACGAGCAGTACTTC. The encoded protein is CAWRPTLYEQYF.